This TCR beta chain was sequenced for a study of T cells in Graves' hyperthyroidism and ophthalmopathy. Study-wide results and caveats: Ophthalmopathy and stable hyperthyroidism were separated by a 13 V-J model.

RNA transcripts served as the template for amplifying TCR beta CDR3 regions. The HTBI primer set was used in a first-round RT-PCR of the TCR CDR3. TCRdb analysed the multiplex PCR reads with MiXCR anew, one entry per CDR3 protein. The repertoire holds around 580,000 distinct CDR3 sequences, with 46% as singletons. This clonotype showed up just once. The antigen is undetermined. CDR3 length: 14 amino acids. Trimming cost V 5 bases and J 12 bases, with 17 bases left between them. Germline V gene sequence: CDR1 MNHEY, CDR2 SVGAGI. The study enrolled patients aged 18 to 65 with newly diagnosed hyperthyroidism of under 2 months' duration. Lactation, pregnancy, other autoimmune disease or uncontrolled infection excluded patients. Diagnoses rested on clinical symptoms, serum thyroxine and TRAb, thyroid ultrasound and orbital computed tomography.

J is TRBJ1-6 and V is TRBV6-5; TRBD1 is a possible D gene (5 bases). The sequence came from a woman between 18 and 29 years old with Graves' hyperthyroidism. Sequenced material: peripheral blood or thyroid tissue (not recorded which). The CDR3 reads CASSLGHLSEPLHF. As DNA, the CDR3 is TGTGCCAGCAGTCTCGGACACCTCAGTGAACCCCTCCACTTT.